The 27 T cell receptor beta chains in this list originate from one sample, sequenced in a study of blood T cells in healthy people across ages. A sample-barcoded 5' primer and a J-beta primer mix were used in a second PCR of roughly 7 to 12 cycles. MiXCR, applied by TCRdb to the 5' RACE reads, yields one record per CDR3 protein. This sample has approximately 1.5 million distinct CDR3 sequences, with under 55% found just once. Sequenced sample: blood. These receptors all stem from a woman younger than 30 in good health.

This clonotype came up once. The CDR3 region has the DNA TGTGCCAGCTCACCACTAGCGGGGGACTGGAATGAGCAGTTCTTC. Protein sequence: CASSPLAGDWNEQFF. The J gene is TRBJ2-1, the V gene TRBV18; TRBD2 aligns across 9 bases. V lost 1 base and J lost 7; bases outside the gene matches: 5. This CDR3 contains 15 residues. CDR1 KGHSH and CDR2 LQKENI come from the germline V gene.

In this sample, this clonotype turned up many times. The CDR3 DNA reads TGTGCCAGCAGCCTTAGGTACCAGACAGCGAATGAGCAGTTCTTC. This gives the protein CASSLRYQTANEQFF. V usage is TRBV12-3 or TRBV12-4 and J usage is TRBJ2-1; TRBD1 is a possible D gene (5 bases). CDR3 length equals 15 residues. The V and J ends lost 6 bases and 7 bases respectively, with 19 bases between them.

DNA of the CDR3: TGTGCCAGCAGTGGCCGGGACAAGGACAATGAGCAGTACTTC. Encoded protein: CASSGRDKDNEQYF. The chain carries TRBV6-2 or TRBV6-3 and TRBJ2-7, with a possible D match to TRBD1 (6 bases). The CDR3 covers 14 residues. From germline, CDR1 is MNHEY and CDR2 SVGEGT. V was shortened by 5 bases and J by 7 bases, with 18 bases between the two germline ends.

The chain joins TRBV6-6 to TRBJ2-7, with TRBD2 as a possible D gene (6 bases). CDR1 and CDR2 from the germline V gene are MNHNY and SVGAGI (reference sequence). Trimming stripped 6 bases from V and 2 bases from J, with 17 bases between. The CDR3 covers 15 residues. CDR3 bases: TGTGCCAGCAGCTCCCAGTTCCGCGGGACCTACGAGCAGTACTTC. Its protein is CASSSQFRGTYEQYF.

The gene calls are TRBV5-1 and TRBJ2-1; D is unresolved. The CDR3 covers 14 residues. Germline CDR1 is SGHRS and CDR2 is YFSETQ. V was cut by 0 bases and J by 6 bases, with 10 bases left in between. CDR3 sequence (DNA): TGCGCCAGCAGCTTGGAGGCTTTGAGCAATGAGCAGTTCTTC. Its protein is CASSLEALSNEQFF.

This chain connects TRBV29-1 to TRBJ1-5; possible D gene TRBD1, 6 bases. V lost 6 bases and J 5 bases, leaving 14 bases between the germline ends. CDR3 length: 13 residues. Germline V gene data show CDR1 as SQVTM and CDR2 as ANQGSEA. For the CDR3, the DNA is TGCAGCGTCCACACAGGGTTTGATCAGCCCCAGCATTTT. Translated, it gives CSVHTGFDQPQHF.

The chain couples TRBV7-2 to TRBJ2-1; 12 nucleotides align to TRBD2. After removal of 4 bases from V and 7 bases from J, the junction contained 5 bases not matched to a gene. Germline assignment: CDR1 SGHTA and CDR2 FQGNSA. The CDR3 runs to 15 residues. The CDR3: CASSSRTSGVNEQFF. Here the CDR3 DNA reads TGTGCCAGCAGCTCCAGGACTAGCGGGGTAAATGAGCAGTTCTTC.

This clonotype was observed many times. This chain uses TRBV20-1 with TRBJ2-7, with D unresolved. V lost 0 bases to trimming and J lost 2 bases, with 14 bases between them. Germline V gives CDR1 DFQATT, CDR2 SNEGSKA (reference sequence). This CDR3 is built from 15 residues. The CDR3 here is CSARDPKGSPYEQYF. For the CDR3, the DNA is TGCAGTGCTAGAGATCCTAAAGGGTCCCCCTACGAGCAGTACTTC.

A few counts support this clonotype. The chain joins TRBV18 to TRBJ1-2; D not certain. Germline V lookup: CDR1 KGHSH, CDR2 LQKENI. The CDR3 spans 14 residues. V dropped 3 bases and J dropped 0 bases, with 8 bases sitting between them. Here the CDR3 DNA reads TGTGCCAGCTCACCGCCCACAGCTAACTATGGCTACACCTTC. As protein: CASSPPTANYGYTF.

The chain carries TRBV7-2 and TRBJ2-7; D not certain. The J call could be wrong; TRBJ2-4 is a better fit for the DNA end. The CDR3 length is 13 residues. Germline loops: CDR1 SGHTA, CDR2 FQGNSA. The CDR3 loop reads CASSLTWPNIQYF. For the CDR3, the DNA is TGTGCCAGCAGCTTGACGTGGCCCAACATTCAGTACTTC.

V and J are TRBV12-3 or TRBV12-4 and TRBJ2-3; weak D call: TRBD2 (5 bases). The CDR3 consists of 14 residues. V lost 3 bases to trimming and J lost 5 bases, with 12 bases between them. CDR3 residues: CASSLTTRGDTQYF. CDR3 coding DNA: TGTGCCAGCAGTTTGACTACCCGGGGAGATACGCAGTATTTT.

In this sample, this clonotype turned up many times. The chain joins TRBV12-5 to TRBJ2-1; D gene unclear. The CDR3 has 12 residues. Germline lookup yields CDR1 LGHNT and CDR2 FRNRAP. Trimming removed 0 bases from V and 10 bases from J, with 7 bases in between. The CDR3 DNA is TGTGCTAGTGGTTTGGTACCCCCCGAGCAGTTCTTC. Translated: CASGLVPPEQFF.

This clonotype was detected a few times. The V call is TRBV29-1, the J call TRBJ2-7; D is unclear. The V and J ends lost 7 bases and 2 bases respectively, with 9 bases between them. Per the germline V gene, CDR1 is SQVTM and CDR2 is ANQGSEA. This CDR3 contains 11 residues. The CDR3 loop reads CSAGSTYEQYF. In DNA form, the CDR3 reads TGCAGCGCAGGTTCAACCTACGAGCAGTACTTC.

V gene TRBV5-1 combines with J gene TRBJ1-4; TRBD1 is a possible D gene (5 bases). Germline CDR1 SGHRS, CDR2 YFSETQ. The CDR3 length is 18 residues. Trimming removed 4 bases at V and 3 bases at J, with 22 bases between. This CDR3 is CASSPAGGVWAANEKLFF. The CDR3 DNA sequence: TGCGCCAGCAGCCCAGCGGGGGGAGTGTGGGCAGCTAATGAAAAACTGTTTTTT. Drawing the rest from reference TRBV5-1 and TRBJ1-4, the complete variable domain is KAGVTQTPRYLIKTRGQQVTLSCSPISGHRSVSWYQQTPGQGLQFLFEYFSETQRNKGNFPGRFSGRQFSNSRSEMNVSTLELGDSALYLCASSPAGGVWAANEKLFFGSGTQLSVL.

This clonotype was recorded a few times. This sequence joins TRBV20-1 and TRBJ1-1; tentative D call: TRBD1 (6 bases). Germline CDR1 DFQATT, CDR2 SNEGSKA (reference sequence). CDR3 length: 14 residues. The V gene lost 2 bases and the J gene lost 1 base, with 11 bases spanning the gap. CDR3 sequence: CSARSGAGNTEAFF. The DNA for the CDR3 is TGCAGTGCTAGATCAGGGGCCGGGAACACTGAAGCTTTCTTT.

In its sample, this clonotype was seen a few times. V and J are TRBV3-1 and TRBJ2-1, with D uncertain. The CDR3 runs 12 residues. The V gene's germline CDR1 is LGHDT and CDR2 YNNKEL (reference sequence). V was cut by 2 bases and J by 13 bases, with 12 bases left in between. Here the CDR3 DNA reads TGTGCCAGCAGCCAAACAAGTGACATCCAGTTCTTC. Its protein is CASSQTSDIQFF.

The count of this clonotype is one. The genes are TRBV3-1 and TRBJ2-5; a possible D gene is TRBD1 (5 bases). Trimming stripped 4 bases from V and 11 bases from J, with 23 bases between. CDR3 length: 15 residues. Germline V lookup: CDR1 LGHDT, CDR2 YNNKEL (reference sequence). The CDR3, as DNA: TGTGCCAGCAGCCTCCGGACACTGGCCTACAATGAGCAGTACTTC. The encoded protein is CASSLRTLAYNEQYF.

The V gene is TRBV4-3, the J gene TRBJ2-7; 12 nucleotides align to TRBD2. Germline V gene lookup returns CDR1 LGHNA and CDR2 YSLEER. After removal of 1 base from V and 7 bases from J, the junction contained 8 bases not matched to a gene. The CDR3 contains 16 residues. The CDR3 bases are TGCGCCAGCAGCCAAGGACTAGCGGGGGATTACAATGAGCAGTACTTC. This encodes CASSQGLAGDYNEQYF.

The CDR3 here is CASSQAVGGELFF. For the CDR3, the DNA is TGCGCCAGCAGCCAAGCGGTTGGCGGGGAGCTGTTTTTT. The chain is built from TRBV4-3 and TRBJ2-2, with unresolved D. Trimming cost V 1 base and J 7 bases, with 7 bases left between them. The CDR3 runs 13 residues. The germline V gene encodes CDR1 LGHNA and CDR2 YSLEER.

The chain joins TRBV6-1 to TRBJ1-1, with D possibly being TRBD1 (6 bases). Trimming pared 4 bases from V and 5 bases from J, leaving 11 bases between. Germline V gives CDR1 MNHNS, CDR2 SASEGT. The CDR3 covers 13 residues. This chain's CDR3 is CASSGGQRTEAFF. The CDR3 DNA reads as TGTGCCAGCAGTGGAGGACAGCGTACTGAAGCTTTCTTT.

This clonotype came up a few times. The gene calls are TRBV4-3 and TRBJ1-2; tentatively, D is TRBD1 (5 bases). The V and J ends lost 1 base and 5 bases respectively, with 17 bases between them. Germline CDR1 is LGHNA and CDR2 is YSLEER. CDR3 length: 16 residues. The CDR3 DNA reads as TGCGCCAGCAGCCAAGCTCGGTGGGGGGAAGCTTATGGCTACACCTTC. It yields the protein CASSQARWGEAYGYTF.

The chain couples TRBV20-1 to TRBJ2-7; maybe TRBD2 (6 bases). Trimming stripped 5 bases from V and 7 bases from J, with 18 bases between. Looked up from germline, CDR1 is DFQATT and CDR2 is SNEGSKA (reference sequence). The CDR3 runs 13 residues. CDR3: CSAEGRREREQYF. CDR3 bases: TGCAGTGCTGAGGGTAGGCGGGAAAGGGAGCAGTACTTC.

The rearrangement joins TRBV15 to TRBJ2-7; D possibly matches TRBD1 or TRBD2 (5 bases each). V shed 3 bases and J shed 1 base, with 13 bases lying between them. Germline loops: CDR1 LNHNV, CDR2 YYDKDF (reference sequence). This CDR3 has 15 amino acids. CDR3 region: CATSRGVDRSYEQYF. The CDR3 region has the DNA TGTGCCACCAGCAGGGGAGTAGACAGATCCTACGAGCAGTACTTC.

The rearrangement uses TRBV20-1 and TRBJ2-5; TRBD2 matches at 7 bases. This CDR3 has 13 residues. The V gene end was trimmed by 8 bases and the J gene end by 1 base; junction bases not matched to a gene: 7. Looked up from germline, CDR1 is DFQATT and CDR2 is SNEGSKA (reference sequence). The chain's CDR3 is CSPFSGSQETQYF. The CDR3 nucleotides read TGCAGTCCTTTTAGCGGGTCCCAAGAGACCCAGTACTTC.

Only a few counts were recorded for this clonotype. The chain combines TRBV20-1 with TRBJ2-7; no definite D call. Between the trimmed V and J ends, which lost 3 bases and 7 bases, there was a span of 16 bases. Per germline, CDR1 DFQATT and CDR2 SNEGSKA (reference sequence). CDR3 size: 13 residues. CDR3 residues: CSARAATYNEQYF. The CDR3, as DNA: TGCAGTGCTAGGGCAGCGACCTACAATGAGCAGTACTTC.

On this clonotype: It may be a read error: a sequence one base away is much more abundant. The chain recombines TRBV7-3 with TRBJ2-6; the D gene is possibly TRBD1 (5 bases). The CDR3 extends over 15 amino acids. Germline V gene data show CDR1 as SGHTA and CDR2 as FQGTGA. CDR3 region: CASSSWLSGANVPTF. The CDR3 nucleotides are TGTGCCAGCAGCTCCTGGCTCTCTGGGGCCAACGTCCCGACTTTC.

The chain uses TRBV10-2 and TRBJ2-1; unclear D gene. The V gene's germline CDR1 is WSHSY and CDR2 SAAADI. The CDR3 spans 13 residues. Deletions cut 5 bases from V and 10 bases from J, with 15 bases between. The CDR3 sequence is CASSPDRTYEQFF. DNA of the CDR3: TGCGCCAGCAGTCCGGACCGGACCTACGAGCAGTTCTTC.